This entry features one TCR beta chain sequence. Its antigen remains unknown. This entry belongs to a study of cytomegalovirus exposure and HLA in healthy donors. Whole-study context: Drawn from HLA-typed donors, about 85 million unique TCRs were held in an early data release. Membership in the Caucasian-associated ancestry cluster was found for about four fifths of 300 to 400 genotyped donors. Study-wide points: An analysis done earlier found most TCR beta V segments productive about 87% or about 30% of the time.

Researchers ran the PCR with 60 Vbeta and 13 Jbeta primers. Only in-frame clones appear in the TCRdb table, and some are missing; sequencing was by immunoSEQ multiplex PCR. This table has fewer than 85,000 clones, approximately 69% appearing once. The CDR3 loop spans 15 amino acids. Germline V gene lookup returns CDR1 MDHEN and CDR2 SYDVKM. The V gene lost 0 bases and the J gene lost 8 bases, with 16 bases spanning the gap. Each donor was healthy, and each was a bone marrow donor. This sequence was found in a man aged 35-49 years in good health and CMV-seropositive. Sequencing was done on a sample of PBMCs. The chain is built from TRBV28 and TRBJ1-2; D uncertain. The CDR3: CASSLWTGSIGGYTF. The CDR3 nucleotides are TGTGCCAGCAGTTTATGGACGGGAAGTATAGGAGGCTACACCTTC.